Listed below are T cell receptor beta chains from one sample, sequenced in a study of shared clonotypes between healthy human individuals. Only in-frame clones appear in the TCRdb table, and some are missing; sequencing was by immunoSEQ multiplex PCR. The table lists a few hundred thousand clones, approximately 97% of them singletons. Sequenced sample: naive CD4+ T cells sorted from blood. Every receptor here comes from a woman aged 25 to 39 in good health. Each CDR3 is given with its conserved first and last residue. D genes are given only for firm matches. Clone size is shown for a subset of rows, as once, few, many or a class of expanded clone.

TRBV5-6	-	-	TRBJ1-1	TGTGCCAGCAGCCCCGAAGGGACACCCCCGAACACTGAAGCTTTCTTT	CASSPEGTPPNTEAFF
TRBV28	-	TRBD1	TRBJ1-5	TGTGCCAGCAGTTCCGCCGACAGGGGTAGTCAGCCCCAGCATTTT	CASSSADRGSQPQHF
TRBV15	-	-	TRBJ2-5	TGTGCCACCAGCAGAGAGACTAGTGGTCGGGAGCAGTACTTC	CATSRETSGREQYF
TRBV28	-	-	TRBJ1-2	TGTGCCAGCAGTTTAAACACCCGGGGTGGCTACACCTTC	CASSLNTRGGYTF
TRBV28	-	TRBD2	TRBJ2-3	TGTGCCAGCAGTTTATTAGCGGGAGGGGGTCGGAATACGCAGTATTTT	CASSLLAGGGRNTQYF
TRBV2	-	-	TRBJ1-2	TGTGCCAGCAGTGAGCAGGGCCATAACTATGGCTACACCTTC	CASSEQGHNYGYTF
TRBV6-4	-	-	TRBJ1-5	TGTGCCAGCATTTTCTATGCAGGCAATCAGCCCCAGCATTTT	CASIFYAGNQPQHF
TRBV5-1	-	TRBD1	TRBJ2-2	TGCGCCAGCAGCCATGACAGGGAACCCGGGGAGCTGTTTTTT	CASSHDREPGELFF
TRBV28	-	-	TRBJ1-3	TGTGCCAGCAGTTCCCGCGGGTCTGGAAACACCATATATTTT	CASSSRGSGNTIYF
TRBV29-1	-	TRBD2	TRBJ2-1	TGCAGCGTCGGGACTAGCGGGACTATAGTCTCCTACAATGAGCAGTTCTTC	CSVGTSGTIVSYNEQFF
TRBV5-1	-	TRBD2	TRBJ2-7	TGCGCCAGCAGCTTGGTGCGGGAGACGTCCTACGAGCAGTACTTC	CASSLVRETSYEQYF
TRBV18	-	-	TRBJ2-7	TGTGCCAGCTCACCACTCCCCGGGGACAAACAGTACGAGCAGTACTTC	CASSPLPGDKQYEQYF
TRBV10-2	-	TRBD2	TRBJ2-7	TGCGCCAGCAGGGCGGGAGGCTCCTACGAGCAGTACTTC	CASRAGGSYEQYF
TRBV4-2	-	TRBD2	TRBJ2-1	TGTGCCAGCAGCCAAGAGACGTGGGAGGGCCTTATCCACAATGAGCAGTTCTTC	CASSQETWEGLIHNEQFF
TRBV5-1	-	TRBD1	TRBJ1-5	TGCGCCAGCAGCTTGGCCGGGACAGAAAATCAGCCCCAGCATTTT	CASSLAGTENQPQHF
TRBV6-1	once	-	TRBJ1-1	TGTGCCACTCGACAGACGAACACTGAAGCTTTCTTT	CATRQTNTEAFF
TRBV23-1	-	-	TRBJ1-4	TGCGCCAGCAGTCCTCTCCGGTGGGGAAAACTGTTTTTT	CASSPLRWGKLFF
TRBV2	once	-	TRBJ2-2	TGTGCCAGCAGTGAAGCACAAACCGGGGAGCTGTTTTTT	CASSEAQTGELFF
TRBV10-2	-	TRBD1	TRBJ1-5	TGCGCCAGCAGACAGGGACAGGCCTCTAATCAGCCCCAGCATTTT	CASRQGQASNQPQHF
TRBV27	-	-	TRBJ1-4	TGTGCCAGCAGTAGGGGAAGAAGTGAAAAACTGTTTTTT	CASSRGRSEKLFF
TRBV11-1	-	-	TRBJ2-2	TGTGCCAGCACGTGGGGTAGCAGGGGGGCTTACACCGGGGAGCTGTTTTTT	CASTWGSRGAYTGELFF
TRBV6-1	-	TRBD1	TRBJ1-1	TGTGCCAGCAGTGCGACAGGGAGGGCCGTATCGGCTTTCTTT	CASSATGRAVSAFF
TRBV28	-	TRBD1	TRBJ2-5	TGTGCCAGCAGTGCCCGGACAGGGACGGAGACCCAGTACTTC	CASSARTGTETQYF
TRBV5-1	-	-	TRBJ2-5	TGCGCCAGCAGCTTGAAGGAGACCCAGTACTTC	CASSLKETQYF
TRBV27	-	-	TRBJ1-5	TGTGCCAGCAGTTTGGACAGAACTCAGCCCCAGCATTTT	CASSLDRTQPQHF
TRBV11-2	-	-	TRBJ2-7	TGTGCCAGCAGCTTAGACCCCTCCGCCCGGCAGTACTTC	CASSLDPSARQYF
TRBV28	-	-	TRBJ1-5	TGTGCCAGCAGCCCCTCCCGGGGGGGGATAAATCAGCCCCAGCATTTT	CASSPSRGGINQPQHF
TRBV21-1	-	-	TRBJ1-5	TGTGCCAGATGCCCGTTGCCCCAGCATTTT	CARCPLPQHF
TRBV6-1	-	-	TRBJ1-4	TGTGCCAGCAGGGCTTCTACTAATGAAAAACTGTTTTTT	CASRASTNEKLFF
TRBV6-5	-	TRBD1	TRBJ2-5	TGTGCCAGCAGTTCGGACAGGGGCGTCCAGACCCAGTACTTC	CASSSDRGVQTQYF
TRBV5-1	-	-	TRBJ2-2	TGCGCCAGCAGCAGGTCTTATCAGGGGCCCGGGGAGCTGTTTTTT	CASSRSYQGPGELFF
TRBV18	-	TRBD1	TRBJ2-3	TGTGCCAGCTCACCACGGACAGGGAAATTAGATACGCAGTATTTT	CASSPRTGKLDTQYF
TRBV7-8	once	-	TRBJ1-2	TGTGCCAGCAGCCCTGACGATATAAGGGGTAGGGGCTACACCTTC	CASSPDDIRGRGYTF
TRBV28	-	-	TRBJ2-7	TGTGCCAGCAGCTCCCCCGGGGAGCAGTACTTC	CASSSPGEQYF
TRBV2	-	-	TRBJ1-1	TGTGCCAGCGGAATACAGGGATACACTGAAGCTTTCTTT	CASGIQGYTEAFF
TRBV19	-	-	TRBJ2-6	TGTGCCAGTACTGAATCTGGGGCCAACGTCCTGACTTTC	CASTESGANVLTF
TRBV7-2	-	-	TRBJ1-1	TGTGCCAGCAGCTTAGTCTTAGGAGCCGAAGCTTTCTTT	CASSLVLGAEAFF
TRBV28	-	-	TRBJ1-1	TGTGCCAGCAGTTTTTGGGTGGGGAACACTGAAGCTTTCTTT	CASSFWVGNTEAFF
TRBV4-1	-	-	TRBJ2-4	TGCGCCAGCAGCCAAGATCTCCGGGGCCGGGCCAAAAACATTCAGTACTTC	CASSQDLRGRAKNIQYF
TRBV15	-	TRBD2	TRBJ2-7	TGTGCCACCAGCAGAGATAAAGGGCTAGCGGACGAGCAGTACTTC	CATSRDKGLADEQYF
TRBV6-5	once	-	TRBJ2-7	TGTGCCAGCAGTTACTCCTTGCACTACGAGCAGTACTTC	CASSYSLHYEQYF
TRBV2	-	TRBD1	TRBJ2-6	TGTGCCAGCAGTGGACAGGGGGCCGGGGCCAACGTCCTGACTTTC	CASSGQGAGANVLTF
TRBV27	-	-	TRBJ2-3	TGTGCCAGCAGTTCGGCCACCACCACCACAGATACGCAGTATTTT	CASSSATTTTDTQYF
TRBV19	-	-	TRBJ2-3	TGTGCCAGTAGTATTAAGACACCCCCTGGCGCAGATACGCAGTATTTT	CASSIKTPPGADTQYF
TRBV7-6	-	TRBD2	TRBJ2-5	TGTGCCAGCAGCACTGGACTAGCGGGAGTTTTGGAGACCCAGTACTTC	CASSTGLAGVLETQYF
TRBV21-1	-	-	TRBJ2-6	TGTGCCAGCAGCACGCCGGACAGGGGTTGGGGGGCCAACGTCCTGACTTTC	CASSTPDRGWGANVLTF
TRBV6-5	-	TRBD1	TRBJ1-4	TGTGCCAGCAGCGCCGGGACAGGAGATGAAAAACTGTTTTTT	CASSAGTGDEKLFF
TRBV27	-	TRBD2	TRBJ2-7	TGTGCCAGCAGACCCCAACCCCCGCTAGCGGGAGAAGAGCAGTACTTC	CASRPQPPLAGEEQYF
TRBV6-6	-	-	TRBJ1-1	TGTGCCAGCAGAACCCCCGGCAGGGAGGCTTTCTTT	CASRTPGREAFF
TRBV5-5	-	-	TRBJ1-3	TGTGCCAGCAGCTTGTGGGGCTCAGCACCCTCTGGAAACACCATATATTTT	CASSLWGSAPSGNTIYF
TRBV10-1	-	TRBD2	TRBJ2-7	TGCGCCAGCAGGGGACTAGCGGGAGGCCCATCCTACGAGCAGTACTTC	CASRGLAGGPSYEQYF
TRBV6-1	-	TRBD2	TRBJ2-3	TGTGCCAGCAGTGATGAGCGGGATTACACAGATACGCAGTATTTT	CASSDERDYTDTQYF
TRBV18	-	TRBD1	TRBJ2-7	TGTGCCAGCTCACCAGGGGCTGGCAGGGGGCCTAACGAGCAGTACTTC	CASSPGAGRGPNEQYF
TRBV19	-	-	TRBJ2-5	TGTGCCAGTAGTATAGCCCGAGAGACCCAGTACTTC	CASSIARETQYF